Each of the 22 T cell receptor beta chains below was sequenced from the same sample in a study of T-cell reconstitution after alpha-beta-depleted transplantation in children. Researchers prepared the TCRbeta library using unique molecular identifiers, the study reports. TCRdb independently ran MiXCR on the PCR reads; one entry per CDR3 protein. The sample has around 700,000 distinct CDR3 sequences; around 13% are singletons. The sequencing used PBMCs, collected before TCRalphabeta/CD19-depleted stem cell transplant. The source is a girl aged 2-10 years with congenital amegakaryocytic thrombocytopenia, due to receive a stem cell transplant.

The CDR3 bases are TGCAGTGCTCCAAGGGGATCTGGGGCCAACGTCCTGACTTTC. Residues: CSAPRGSGANVLTF. The genes are TRBV20-1 and TRBJ2-6, with D possibly TRBD1 on 5 matching bases. The V gene's germline CDR1 is DFQATT and CDR2 SNEGSKA (reference sequence). V lost 5 bases to trimming and J lost 1 base, with 9 bases between them. The CDR3 totals 14 residues.

A word on this clonotype: This clone may be a read error of a much larger clone one base away. The V gene is TRBV5-1, the J gene TRBJ2-7; D gene unclear. The CDR3 has 12 amino acids. CDR1 is SGHRS and CDR2 is YFSETQ in the germline V gene. The CDR3 bases are TGCGCCATCAGCTTGTATCTCTACGAGCAGTACTTC. This gives the protein CAISLYLYEQYF.

This clonotype has only a few counts. The chain joins TRBV18 to TRBJ2-7; 8 nucleotides line up with TRBD1. V was clipped by 2 bases and J by 7 bases; unmatched bases: 10. Germline V gene data show CDR1 as KGHSH and CDR2 as LQKENI. CDR3 length: 15 amino acids. The CDR3 loop reads CASSPAGTGALEQYF. The CDR3 DNA is TGTGCCAGCTCACCAGCCGGGACAGGCGCTTTGGAGCAGTACTTC.

This clonotype was counted many times. The V call is TRBV4-1, the J call TRBJ1-1; 7 bases align to TRBD1. Looked up from germline, CDR1 is MGHRA and CDR2 is YSYEKL. J was trimmed by 7 bases and V by 6 bases; bases with no gene match: 8. This CDR3 has 13 residues. In DNA form, the CDR3 reads TGCGCCAGCAGGCAACAGGGGTTTAATGAAGCTTTCTTT. This translates into CASRQQGFNEAFF.

The rearrangement uses TRBV7-9 and TRBJ2-1; D may be TRBD2 (5 bases). V lost 2 bases to trimming and J lost 5 bases, with 16 bases between them. Looked up from germline, CDR1 is SEHNR and CDR2 is FQNEAQ (reference sequence). CDR3 size: 16 residues. The CDR3 DNA sequence: TGTGCCAGCAGCTTATTTAGGGCGGGCCGAAACAATGAGCAGTTCTTC. Its protein product is CASSLFRAGRNNEQFF.

This chain links TRBV7-2 with TRBJ2-7, with 7 bases lining up with TRBD1. From germline, CDR1 is SGHTA and CDR2 FQGNSA. Germline trimming cut 2 bases from V and 0 bases from J; bases unmatched to any gene: 4. The CDR3 is 15 residues long. The CDR3 is CASSLNAGGSYEQYF. The CDR3 DNA sequence: TGTGCCAGCAGCTTAAACGCAGGGGGCTCCTACGAGCAGTACTTC.

The chain has TRBV20-1 and TRBJ2-7; TRBD2 matches at 13 bases. Per germline, CDR1 DFQATT and CDR2 SNEGSKA (reference sequence). The CDR3 consists of 14 residues. The J segment lost 7 bases and the V segment lost 3 bases, leaving 6 bases of the junction unmatched. The CDR3 DNA follows: TGCAGTGCTAGTCCGGGACTAGCGGGAAGGGAGCAGTACTTC. Translation gives CSASPGLAGREQYF.

This clonotype was counted ten times or more. The chain couples TRBV16 to TRBJ2-7; no definite D call. Trimming took off 1 base at V and 0 bases at J, with 1 base between the two ends. This CDR3 has 12 residues. Looked up from germline, CDR1 is KGHSY and CDR2 is FQNENV. The CDR3 nucleotides read TGTGCCAGCAGCCAATTCTCCTACGAGCAGTACTTC. Protein: CASSQFSYEQYF.

This clonotype was seen many times. The rearrangement joins TRBV20-1 to TRBJ1-4; D uncertain. V shed 5 bases and J shed 8 bases, with 9 bases lying between them. The germline V gene has CDR1 DFQATT and CDR2 SNEGSKA (reference sequence). The CDR3 contains 11 residues. The CDR3 region is CSAEGGEKLFF. CDR3 DNA sequence: TGCAGTGCTGAGGGAGGAGAAAAACTGTTTTTT.

This clonotype has only one observation. J is TRBJ1-6 and V is TRBV3-1; D remains ambiguous. Deletions cut 1 base from V and 8 bases from J, with 12 bases between. The CDR3 is 15 amino acids. Germline V gene lookup returns CDR1 LGHDT and CDR2 YNNKEL (reference sequence). The CDR3 sequence: CASSQVWFGHSPLHF. The CDR3 DNA is TGTGCCAGCAGCCAAGTATGGTTCGGGCATTCACCCCTCCACTTT.

Ten or more counts support this clonotype. This chain uses TRBV7-2 with TRBJ2-1; possible D gene TRBD1, 6 bases. Per germline, CDR1 SGHTA and CDR2 FQGNSA. The CDR3 length is 10 residues. Trimming took 8 bases from V and 13 from J, leaving 12 bases between them. In nucleotides, the CDR3 is TGTGCCAGCGGCAAGGGACAACAGTTCTTC. Residues: CASGKGQQFF.

The sample holds a few counts of this clonotype. The rearrangement joins TRBV10-3 to TRBJ2-1; 9 bases are a match to TRBD2. V lost 6 bases to trimming and J lost 7 bases; unmatched junction nucleotides: 16. The germline V gene encodes CDR1 ENHRY and CDR2 SYGVKD. The CDR3 spans 17 residues. CDR3 in DNA: TGTGCCATCAGCCTCGAGGGGAGCGGGGGGACCCCAAATGAGCAGTTCTTC. Translated: CAISLEGSGGTPNEQFF.

The genes are TRBV20-1 and TRBJ2-4; no clear D. This CDR3 comprises 15 residues. Between the trimmed V and J ends, which lost 0 bases and 7 bases, there was a span of 16 bases. CDR1 and CDR2 from the germline V gene are DFQATT and SNEGSKA (reference sequence). This chain's CDR3 is CSARDGHQSWNIQYF. The CDR3 nucleotides read TGCAGTGCTAGAGATGGGCACCAGTCGTGGAACATTCAGTACTTC.

V gene TRBV12-3 or TRBV12-4 combines with J gene TRBJ2-7, with D unclear. This CDR3 is built from 15 residues. V was cut by 5 bases and J by 2 bases, with 16 bases left in between. The DNA for the CDR3 is TGTGCCAGCAGTCCGAGCCGGGTACCACCCTACGAGCAGTACTTC. Protein product: CASSPSRVPPYEQYF.

This clonotype was counted a few times. This sequence joins TRBV5-1 and TRBJ2-7; D uncertain. The CDR3 loop spans 12 amino acids. CDR1 and CDR2 (germline): SGHRS, YFSETQ. The germline V and J ends were trimmed by 3 bases and 5 bases, with 9 bases remaining between them. The CDR3 spells CASSSPSDEQYF. In DNA, the CDR3 is TGCGCCAGCAGCTCCCCGTCCGACGAGCAGTACTTC. Based on the CDR3 plus reference TRBV5-1 and TRBJ2-7, the full variable domain is KAGVTQTPRYLIKTRGQQVTLSCSPISGHRSVSWYQQTPGQGLQFLFEYFSETQRNKGNFPGRFSGRQFSNSRSEMNVSTLELGDSALYLCASSSPSDEQYFGPGTRLTVT.

This clonotype was recorded at least ten times. The chain has TRBV6-1 and TRBJ2-3; 7 nucleotides agree with TRBD1. The length of the CDR3 is 14 residues. CDR1 is MNHNS and CDR2 is SASEGT in the germline V gene. Germline trimming cut 5 bases from V and 1 base from J; bases unmatched to any gene: 3. This chain's CDR3 is CASSRGQGTDTQYF. DNA of the CDR3: TGTGCCAGCAGTCGCGGACAGGGCACAGATACGCAGTATTTT.

This clonotype came up many times. The rearrangement links TRBV9 to TRBJ2-7; D possibly corresponds to TRBD1 (6 bases). Germline V gene data show CDR1 as SGDLS and CDR2 as YYNGEE. The CDR3 has 14 amino acids. Deletions cut 0 bases from V and 1 base from J, with 8 bases between. The DNA of the CDR3 is TGTGCCAGCAGCGTAGAAGGGGGATCCTACGAGCAGTACTTC. Translated: CASSVEGGSYEQYF.

This sequence joins TRBV12-5 and TRBJ2-7; D is perhaps TRBD2 (6 bases). The CDR3 spans 16 residues. The germline V and J ends were trimmed by 2 bases and 2 bases, with 16 bases remaining between them. Germline V gives CDR1 LGHNT, CDR2 FRNRAP. The CDR3 nucleotides are TGTGCTAGTGGTTTGTCTGAGGGAGGACCGGCCTACGAGCAGTACTTC. Its translation: CASGLSEGGPAYEQYF.

The genes are TRBV28 and TRBJ2-5, with 7 bases lining up with TRBD1. This CDR3 region has 21 residues. Germline V gene data show CDR1 as MDHEN and CDR2 as SYDVKM. With 3 bases clipped from V and 5 bases from J, the junction kept 27 bases outside the gene matches. The CDR3 is CASSFLMGAWGTGAGMETQYF. The CDR3 DNA follows: TGTGCCAGCAGTTTTTTGATGGGGGCATGGGGAACAGGGGCCGGGATGGAGACCCAGTACTTC.

V usage is TRBV7-2 and J usage is TRBJ2-7; D is perhaps TRBD1 (6 bases). Gene TRBJ2-1 matches the end of the DNA better, so the J call may be wrong. The germline V gene encodes CDR1 SGHTA and CDR2 FQGNSA. This CDR3 is built from 15 residues. The CDR3 coding sequence is TGTGCCAGCAGCTTAGCGGGCGGCAGGGGTTACGAGCAGTTCTTC. This codes for CASSLAGGRGYEQFF.

This chain connects TRBV30 to TRBJ2-3; tentatively, D is TRBD1 (6 bases). The V end was cut by 7 bases, the J end by 2 bases, with 16 bases between. The CDR3 has 14 residues. The germline V gene encodes CDR1 GTSNPN and CDR2 SVGIG (reference sequence). The CDR3 DNA reads TGTGCCTTTCTCCGGGACAATTTCACAGATACGCAGTATTTT. Translating gives CAFLRDNFTDTQYF.

There are many counts of this clonotype. The V gene is TRBV5-1, the J gene TRBJ1-1; 7 nucleotides align to TRBD1. V lost 7 bases to trimming and J lost 6 bases; unmatched junction nucleotides: 24. The CDR3 is made up of 18 amino acids. CDR1 SGHRS and CDR2 YFSETQ come from the germline V gene. The CDR3 DNA sequence: TGCGCCAGCGCTGTGCGCGGCCAAATACAGGGACAGTTTGCTGAAGCTTTCTTT. Translated: CASAVRGQIQGQFAEAFF.